The entry below gives a single T cell receptor (beta chain) sequence along with its context. TCRdb's copy holds only in-frame clones and misses some; the assay was immunoSEQ multiplex PCR. The data show approximately 89,000 clones, more than 75% seen once. This sample is drawn from a study of OX40 agonist ivuxolimab in advanced cancers. The germline V gene has CDR1 LNHDA and CDR2 SQIVND (reference sequence). The ends lost 5 bases at V and 3 bases at J; junction bases unmatched: 11. The CDR3 has 17 residues. The chain carries TRBV19 and TRBJ2-3; TRBD2 aligns across 10 bases. This sequence originates from an adult with an advanced solid tumor such as melanoma, head and neck, liver or kidney cancer. The sample here was CD4+ or CD8+ T cells sorted from blood, taken in a trial of the OX40 agonist ivuxolimab. The CDR3 loop reads CASSLGSSGGATDTQYF. CDR3 DNA: TGTGCCAGTAGTTTAGGTTCTAGCGGGGGAGCGACAGATACGCAGTATTTT.